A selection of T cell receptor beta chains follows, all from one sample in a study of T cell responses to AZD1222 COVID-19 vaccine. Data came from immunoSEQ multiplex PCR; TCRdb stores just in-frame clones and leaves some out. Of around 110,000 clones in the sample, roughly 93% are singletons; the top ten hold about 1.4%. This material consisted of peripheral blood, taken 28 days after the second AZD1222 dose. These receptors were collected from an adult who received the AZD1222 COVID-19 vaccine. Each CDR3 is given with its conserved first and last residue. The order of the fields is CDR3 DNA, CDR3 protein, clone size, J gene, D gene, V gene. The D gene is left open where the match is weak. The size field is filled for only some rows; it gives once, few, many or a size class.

cdr3_nt: TGTGCCAGCAGTTTAGGGCGTGGGGTTTCTGGGGCCAACGTCCTGACTTTC
cdr3_aa: CASSLGRGVSGANVLTF
clone_size: .
j_call: TRBJ2-6
d_call: .
v_call: TRBV28

cdr3_nt: TGCGCCAGCAGTTTTATGGTGGGGACAGGGGGTAAACCGGCGGACTTC
cdr3_aa: CASSFMVGTGGKPADF
clone_size: .
j_call: TRBJ2-7
d_call: TRBD1
v_call: TRBV5-1

cdr3_nt: TGTGCCAGCAGCTTTGGCGGGAGTGACGAGCAGTACTTC
cdr3_aa: CASSFGGSDEQYF
clone_size: .
j_call: TRBJ2-7
d_call: TRBD2
v_call: TRBV7-9

cdr3_nt: TGTGCTAGTAGCAAGGGCGGGACCGACAATGAGCAGTTCTTC
cdr3_aa: CASSKGGTDNEQFF
clone_size: .
j_call: TRBJ2-1
d_call: .
v_call: TRBV12-5

cdr3_nt: TGTGCCAGCAGTTCCCGCCGGACTAGCAATCAGCCCCAGCATTTT
cdr3_aa: CASSSRRTSNQPQHF
clone_size: .
j_call: TRBJ1-5
d_call: .
v_call: TRBV6-5

cdr3_nt: TGTGCCAGCAGTTCAAACCGGGACAGCGTTACTAATGAAAAACTGTTTTTT
cdr3_aa: CASSSNRDSVTNEKLFF
clone_size: .
j_call: TRBJ1-4
d_call: TRBD1
v_call: TRBV28

cdr3_nt: TGTGCCAGCAGCTTAGCCTCCGGGACTGATTACAATGAGCAGTTCTTC
cdr3_aa: CASSLASGTDYNEQFF
clone_size: .
j_call: TRBJ2-1
d_call: .
v_call: TRBV7-6

cdr3_nt: TGCGCCAGCAGCCGGGACAGGGACGATGAGCAGTTCTTC
cdr3_aa: CASSRDRDDEQFF
clone_size: .
j_call: TRBJ2-1
d_call: TRBD1
v_call: TRBV5-1

cdr3_nt: TGCGCCAGCAGCTTGGGCGCCGGGCTAAACAATGAGCAGTTCTTC
cdr3_aa: CASSLGAGLNNEQFF
clone_size: .
j_call: TRBJ2-1
d_call: .
v_call: TRBV5-1

cdr3_nt: TGTGCCAGCAGCCCGTTCACAGATACGCAGTATTTT
cdr3_aa: CASSPFTDTQYF
clone_size: .
j_call: TRBJ2-3
d_call: .
v_call: TRBV14

cdr3_nt: TGTGCCAGCAGTTTCCGGCGACAGGGGGCTAGTCAGCCCCAGCATTTT
cdr3_aa: CASSFRRQGASQPQHF
clone_size: .
j_call: TRBJ1-5
d_call: TRBD1
v_call: TRBV28

cdr3_nt: TGTGCCAGCAATGCAGGCGGTCTTTCACCCCTCCACTTT
cdr3_aa: CASNAGGLSPLHF
clone_size: .
j_call: TRBJ1-6
d_call: .
v_call: TRBV6-5

cdr3_nt: TGTGCCAGCAGCTCCGCTCGGGACAATGAGCAGTTCTTC
cdr3_aa: CASSSARDNEQFF
clone_size: few
j_call: TRBJ2-1
d_call: .
v_call: TRBV7-2

cdr3_nt: TGTGCCACCAGCACAACCCCCAGGGGGGACAGGGACGAAAAACTGTTTTTT
cdr3_aa: CATSTTPRGDRDEKLFF
clone_size: .
j_call: TRBJ1-4
d_call: TRBD1
v_call: TRBV15

cdr3_nt: TGTGCCAGTAGGGGGACAGGGGAGGATAGCTATGGCTACACCTTC
cdr3_aa: CASRGTGEDSYGYTF
clone_size: .
j_call: TRBJ1-2
d_call: TRBD1
v_call: TRBV19

cdr3_nt: TGTGCCAGCAGCTCTCCAGGGAATGAGCAGTTCTTC
cdr3_aa: CASSSPGNEQFF
clone_size: .
j_call: TRBJ2-1
d_call: .
v_call: TRBV3-1/TRBV3-2

cdr3_nt: TGTGCCAGCAGTTATAGACAGGGGGTTTTGAACACTGAAGCTTTCTTT
cdr3_aa: CASSYRQGVLNTEAFF
clone_size: .
j_call: TRBJ1-1
d_call: TRBD1
v_call: TRBV28

cdr3_nt: TGTGCCAGCACGCGGACGGCGAACACTGAAGCTTTCTTT
cdr3_aa: CASTRTANTEAFF
clone_size: .
j_call: TRBJ1-1
d_call: .
v_call: TRBV12-3/TRBV12-4

cdr3_nt: TGTGCCAGCAGTTTTACTGACTTAATAGGGGGCTACACCTTC
cdr3_aa: CASSFTDLIGGYTF
clone_size: .
j_call: TRBJ1-2
d_call: .
v_call: TRBV28

cdr3_nt: TGTGCCAGCAGTTACTTCGCGACAGGGAACACTGAAGCTTTCTTT
cdr3_aa: CASSYFATGNTEAFF
clone_size: .
j_call: TRBJ1-1
d_call: .
v_call: TRBV6-5

cdr3_nt: TGTGCCAGTAGCCTACTGAGGGGCAGAACTTTCTTCACCGGGGAGCTGTTTTTT
cdr3_aa: CASSLLRGRTFFTGELFF
clone_size: .
j_call: TRBJ2-2
d_call: .
v_call: TRBV19

cdr3_nt: TGTGCCAGCAGCTTAGCCAGGAGCACAGAAGCTTTCTTT
cdr3_aa: CASSLARSTEAFF
clone_size: .
j_call: TRBJ1-1
d_call: .
v_call: TRBV11-2

cdr3_nt: TGTGCCAGCAGCTCGGAGGGATTTCGTGAGCAGTTCTTC
cdr3_aa: CASSSEGFREQFF
clone_size: .
j_call: TRBJ2-1
d_call: .
v_call: TRBV11-2

cdr3_nt: TGTGCCAGCAGTTACGGGCGGGTGATTTCAGATACGCAGTATTTT
cdr3_aa: CASSYGRVISDTQYF
clone_size: .
j_call: TRBJ2-3
d_call: .
v_call: TRBV6-5

cdr3_nt: TGTGCCAGCCGGGACCCCTGGGGCGGGGAGCTGTTTTTT
cdr3_aa: CASRDPWGGELFF
clone_size: .
j_call: TRBJ2-2
d_call: .
v_call: TRBV28

cdr3_nt: TGTGCCAGCAGCCATACCTACATCCTTTCCTACGAGCAGTACTTC
cdr3_aa: CASSHTYILSYEQYF
clone_size: once
j_call: TRBJ2-7
d_call: .
v_call: TRBV5-6

cdr3_nt: TGTGCCAGCTCACCTGCGGGCTGGACAGGAGTCACCGGGGAGCTGTTTTTT
cdr3_aa: CASSPAGWTGVTGELFF
clone_size: .
j_call: TRBJ2-2
d_call: TRBD1
v_call: TRBV18

cdr3_nt: TGCGCCAGCTCTCTTTTCCCCGGGACAGGGGGTAAAAAGGCGACCGGGGAGCTGTTTTTT
cdr3_aa: CASSLFPGTGGKKATGELFF
clone_size: .
j_call: TRBJ2-2
d_call: TRBD1
v_call: TRBV10-1